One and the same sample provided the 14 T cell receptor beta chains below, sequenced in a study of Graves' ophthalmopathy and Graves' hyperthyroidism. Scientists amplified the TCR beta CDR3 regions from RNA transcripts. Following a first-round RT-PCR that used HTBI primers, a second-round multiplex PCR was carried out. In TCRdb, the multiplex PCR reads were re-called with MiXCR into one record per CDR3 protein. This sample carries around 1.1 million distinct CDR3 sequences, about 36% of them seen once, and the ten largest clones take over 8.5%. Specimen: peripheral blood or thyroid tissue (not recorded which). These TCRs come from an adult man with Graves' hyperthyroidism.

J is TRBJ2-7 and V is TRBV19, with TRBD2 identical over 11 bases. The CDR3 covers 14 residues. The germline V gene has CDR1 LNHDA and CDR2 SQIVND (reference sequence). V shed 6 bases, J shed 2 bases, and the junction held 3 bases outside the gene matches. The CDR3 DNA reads TGTGCCAGTAGAACTAGCGGGAGAGCCTACGAGCAGTACTTC. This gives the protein CASRTSGRAYEQYF.

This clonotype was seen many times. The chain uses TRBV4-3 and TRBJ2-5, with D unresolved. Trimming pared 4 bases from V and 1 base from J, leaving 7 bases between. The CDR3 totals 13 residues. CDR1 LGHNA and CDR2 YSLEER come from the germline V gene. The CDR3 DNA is TGCGCCAGCAGCCCCGAGTTCCAAGAGACCCAGTACTTC. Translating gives CASSPEFQETQYF.

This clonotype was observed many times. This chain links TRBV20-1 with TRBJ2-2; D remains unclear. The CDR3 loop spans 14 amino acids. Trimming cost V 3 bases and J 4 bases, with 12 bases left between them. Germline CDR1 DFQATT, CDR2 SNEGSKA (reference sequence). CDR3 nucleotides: TGCAGTGCTAGTGTATCAGATTTCACCGGGGAGCTGTTTTTT. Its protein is CSASVSDFTGELFF.

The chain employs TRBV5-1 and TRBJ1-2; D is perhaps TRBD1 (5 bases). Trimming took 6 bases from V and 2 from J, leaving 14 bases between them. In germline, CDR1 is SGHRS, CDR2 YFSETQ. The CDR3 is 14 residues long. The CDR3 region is CASNQGQMNYGYTF. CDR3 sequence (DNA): TGCGCCAGCAACCAAGGACAAATGAACTATGGCTACACCTTC.

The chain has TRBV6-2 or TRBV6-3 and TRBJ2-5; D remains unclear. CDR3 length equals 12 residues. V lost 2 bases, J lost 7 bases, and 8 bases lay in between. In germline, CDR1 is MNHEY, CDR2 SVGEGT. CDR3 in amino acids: CASSYLEGTQYF. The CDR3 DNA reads TGTGCCAGCAGTTACCTCGAAGGGACCCAGTACTTC.

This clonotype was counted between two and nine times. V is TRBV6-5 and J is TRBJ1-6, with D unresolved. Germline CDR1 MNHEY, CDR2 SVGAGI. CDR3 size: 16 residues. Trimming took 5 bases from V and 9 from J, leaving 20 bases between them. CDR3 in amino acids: CASSTQAGERSSPLHF. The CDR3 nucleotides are TGTGCCAGCAGTACCCAGGCTGGGGAACGTAGTTCACCCCTCCACTTT.

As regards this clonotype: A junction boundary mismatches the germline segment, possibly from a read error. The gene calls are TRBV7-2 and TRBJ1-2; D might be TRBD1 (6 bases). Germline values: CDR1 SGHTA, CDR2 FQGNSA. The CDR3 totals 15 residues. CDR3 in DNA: TGTGCCAGCAGCCTGCCGGGACATGGGGGCTATGACTACACCTTC. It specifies CASSLPGHGGYDYTF.

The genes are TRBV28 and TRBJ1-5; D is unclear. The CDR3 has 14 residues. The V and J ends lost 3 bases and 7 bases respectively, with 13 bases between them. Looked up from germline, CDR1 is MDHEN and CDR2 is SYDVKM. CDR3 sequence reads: CASSLVGFDQPQHF. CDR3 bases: TGTGCCAGCAGTTTGGTAGGGTTCGACCAGCCCCAGCATTTT.

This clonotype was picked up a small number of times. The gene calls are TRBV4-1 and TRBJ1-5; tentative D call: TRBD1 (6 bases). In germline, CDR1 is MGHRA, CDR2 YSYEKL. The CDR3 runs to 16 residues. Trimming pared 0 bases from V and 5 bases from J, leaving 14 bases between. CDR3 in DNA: TGCGCCAGCAGCCAAGATGAGGGACACACCGATCAGCCCCAGCATTTT. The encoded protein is CASSQDEGHTDQPQHF.

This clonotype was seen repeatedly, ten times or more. The CDR3 DNA follows: TGTGCCAGCGGTCCGGGCCCAGATACGCAGTATTTT. It is translated as CASGPGPDTQYF. The V call is TRBV9, the J call TRBJ2-3; D uncertain. The CDR3 is 12 amino acids. Between the trimmed V and J ends, which lost 7 bases and 4 bases, there was a span of 10 bases. Germline CDR1 is SGDLS and CDR2 is YYNGEE. The whole variable domain, filled in from reference TRBV9 and TRBJ2-3, reads DSGVTQTPKHLITATGQRVTLRCSPRSGDLSVYWYQQSLDQGLQFLIQYYNGEERAKGNILERFSAQQFPDLHSELNLSSLELGDSALYFCASGPGPDTQYFGPGTRLTVL.

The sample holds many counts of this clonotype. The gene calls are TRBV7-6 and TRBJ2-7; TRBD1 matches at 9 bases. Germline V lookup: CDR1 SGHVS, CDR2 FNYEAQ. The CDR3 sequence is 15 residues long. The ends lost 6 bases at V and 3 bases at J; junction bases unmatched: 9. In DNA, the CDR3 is TGTGCCAGCAGTTATGGGACAGGGCCCCACTACGAGCAGTACTTC. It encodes CASSYGTGPHYEQYF.

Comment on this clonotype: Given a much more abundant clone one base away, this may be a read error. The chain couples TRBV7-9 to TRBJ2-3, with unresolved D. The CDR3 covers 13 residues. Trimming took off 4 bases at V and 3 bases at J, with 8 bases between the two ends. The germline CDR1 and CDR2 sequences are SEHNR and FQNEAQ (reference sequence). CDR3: CASSSGYTDTQYF. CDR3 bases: TGTGCCAGCAGCTCCGGCTATACAGATACGCAGTATTTT.

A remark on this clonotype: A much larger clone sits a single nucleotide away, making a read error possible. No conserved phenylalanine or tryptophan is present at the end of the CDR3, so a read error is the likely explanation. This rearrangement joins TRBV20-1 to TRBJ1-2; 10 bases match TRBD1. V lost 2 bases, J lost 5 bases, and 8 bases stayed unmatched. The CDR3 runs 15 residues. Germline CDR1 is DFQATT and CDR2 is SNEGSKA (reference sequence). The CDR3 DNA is TGCAGTGCTAGAACGTCCGGGACAGGGGTTTATGGCTACACCTAC. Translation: CSARTSGTGVYGYTY.

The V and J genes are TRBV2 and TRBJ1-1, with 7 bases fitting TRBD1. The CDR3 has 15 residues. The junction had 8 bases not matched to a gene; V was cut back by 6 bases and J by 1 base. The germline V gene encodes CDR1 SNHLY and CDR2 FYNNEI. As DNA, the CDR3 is TGTGCCAGCAGCTCGGACCGGGACAGGAACACTGAAGCTTTCTTT. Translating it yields CASSSDRDRNTEAFF.